The next 29 T cell receptor beta chains were all read from a single sample in a study of T cell repertoires in cytomegalovirus infection. MiXCR, run by TCRdb on the reads, gives a single entry per CDR3 protein. The sample lists hundreds of thousands of distinct CDR3 sequences; approximately 11% were seen once. Sequenced material: PBMCs. The receptors were sampled from a human donor in good health (CMV status not recorded). Some clones in this sample may be carry-over from other donors' samples.

This clonotype was recorded at least ten times. The chain recombines TRBV11-2 with TRBJ1-2; D possibly corresponds to TRBD1 (5 bases). This CDR3 region has 13 residues. The germline gives CDR1 SGHAT, CDR2 FQNNGV. Trimming took off 1 base at V and 8 bases at J, with 11 bases between the two ends. CDR3 coding DNA: TGTGCCAGCAGCTTAGCAGGGAGTTGGGGCTACACCTTC. Translated: CASSLAGSWGYTF.

The chain is built from TRBV2 and TRBJ2-5; 9 bases agree with TRBD1. In germline, CDR1 is SNHLY, CDR2 FYNNEI. The V and J ends lost 7 bases and 7 bases, in that order; junction bases with no gene match: 7. The CDR3 totals 13 residues. The CDR3 nucleotides are TGTGCCAGCACCGAAACAGGGGGCGGGACCCAGTACTTC. This translates into CASTETGGGTQYF.

This chain uses TRBV2 with TRBJ2-7; 8 positions agree with TRBD2. Germline V gives CDR1 SNHLY, CDR2 FYNNEI. The trim removed 11 bases at V and 5 bases at J, leaving 14 bases unmatched. The CDR3 sequence is 14 residues long. The CDR3 region has the DNA TGTGCCGGAACTTTAGCGGGAAAGGATCACGAGCAGTACTTC. It specifies CAGTLAGKDHEQYF.

This clonotype appeared many times. The chain carries TRBV19 and TRBJ1-5, with 9 bases that match TRBD1. V dropped 7 bases and J dropped 6; count of bases not matched to a gene: 10. Germline V lookup: CDR1 LNHDA, CDR2 SQIVND (reference sequence). The CDR3 runs 15 residues. The CDR3 region has the DNA TGTGCCAGTACTCTTACAGGGGGCTTGGGTCAGCCCCAGCATTTT. It specifies CASTLTGGLGQPQHF. Full variable domain (missing parts from reference TRBV19 and TRBJ1-5): DGGITQSPKYLFRKEGQNVTLSCEQNLNHDAMYWYRQDPGQGLRLIYYSQIVNDFQKGDIAEGYSVSREKKESFPLTVTSAQKNPTAFYLCASTLTGGLGQPQHFGDGTRLSIL.

This clonotype was detected ten times or more. The J gene is TRBJ2-1, the V gene TRBV7-9; D may be TRBD1 (6 bases). The CDR3 totals 16 residues. Germline CDR1 is SEHNR and CDR2 is FQNEAQ (reference sequence). Trimming cost V 3 bases and J 5 bases, with 17 bases left between them. Here the CDR3 DNA reads TGTGCCAGCAGCTTCCTCGGGACATCCAAAGACAATGAGCAGTTCTTC. This sequence encodes CASSFLGTSKDNEQFF. The complete variable domain, with remaining parts taken from reference TRBV7-9 and TRBJ2-1, reads DTGVSQNPRHKITKRGQNVTFRCDPISEHNRLYWYRQTLGQGPEFLTYFQNEAQLEKSRLLSDRFSAERPKGSFSTLEIQRTEQGDSAMYLCASSFLGTSKDNEQFFGPGTRLTVL.

This clonotype was counted ten times or more. J is TRBJ2-1 and V is TRBV19; D is ambiguous. Trimming cost V 5 bases and J 9 bases, with 8 bases left between them. CDR3 length equals 11 residues. Germline V gene data show CDR1 as LNHDA and CDR2 as SQIVND (reference sequence). As DNA, the CDR3 is TGTGCCAGTAGTTACATCCGTGAGCAGTTCTTC. Translated, it gives CASSYIREQFF. Full variable domain (rest looked up from reference TRBV19 and TRBJ2-1): DGGITQSPKYLFRKEGQNVTLSCEQNLNHDAMYWYRQDPGQGLRLIYYSQIVNDFQKGDIAEGYSVSREKKESFPLTVTSAQKNPTAFYLCASSYIREQFFGPGTRLTVL.

The sample holds many counts of this clonotype. J is TRBJ2-6 and V is TRBV5-5, with D possibly TRBD1 on 5 matching bases. Deletions cut 4 bases from V and 0 bases from J, with 14 bases between. The CDR3 is 17 amino acids. CDR1 and CDR2 from the germline V gene are SGHKS and YYEKEE (reference sequence). Written as DNA, the CDR3 is TGTGCCAGCAGCGGTGGGGCAGGAGCCTCTGGGGCCAACGTCCTGACTTTC. Residues: CASSGGAGASGANVLTF.

The chain links TRBV20-1 to TRBJ2-1; TRBD2 matches 12 bases. The CDR3 contains 14 residues. Germline trimming cut 2 bases from V and 12 bases from J; bases unmatched to any gene: 8. CDR1 and CDR2 (germline): DFQATT, SNEGSKA (reference sequence). The CDR3 reads CSARTPSGRARQFF. The CDR3 DNA follows: TGCAGTGCTAGAACCCCTAGCGGGAGGGCCCGGCAGTTCTTC.

This clonotype was detected many times. The rearrangement joins TRBV4-2 to TRBJ2-3, with D possibly being TRBD1 (5 bases). Germline CDR1 and CDR2: LGHNA and YNFKEQ. V was shortened by 2 bases and J by 3 bases, with 9 bases between the two germline ends. The CDR3 length is 14 residues. The CDR3 sequence is CASSQLQGTDTQYF. CDR3 nucleotide sequence: TGTGCCAGCAGCCAACTGCAGGGAACAGATACGCAGTATTTT.

This clonotype has at least ten counts. The chain couples TRBV11-2 to TRBJ1-1; D gene ambiguous. The V and J ends lost 0 bases and 7 bases respectively, with 6 bases between them. Germline CDR1 reads SGHAT; CDR2 reads FQNNGV. This CDR3 spans 12 amino acids. CDR3 amino acids: CASSLDRFEAFF. The DNA of the CDR3 is TGTGCCAGCAGCTTAGATCGATTTGAAGCTTTCTTT. Based on the CDR3 plus reference TRBV11-2 and TRBJ1-1, the full variable domain is EAGVAQSPRYKIIEKRQSVAFWCNPISGHATLYWYQQILGQGPKLLIQFQNNGVVDDSQLPKDRFSAERLKGVDSTLKIQPAKLEDSAVYLCASSLDRFEAFFGQGTRLTVV.

This clonotype was recorded at least ten times. CDR3 nucleotides: TGTGCCAGCGGCCCCGGGGGGGGCGGTAGAAACATTCAGTACTTC. Its protein is CASGPGGGGRNIQYF. The V and J genes are TRBV27 and TRBJ2-4, with 8 nucleotides matching TRBD2. Trimming removed 8 bases from V and 6 bases from J; junction bases left unmatched: 12. The germline CDR1 and CDR2 sequences are MNHEY and SMNVEV (reference sequence). The CDR3 is made up of 15 amino acids.

This clonotype was counted ten times or more. This sequence joins TRBV6-1 and TRBJ1-1; tentatively, D is TRBD1 (6 bases). V was pared by 8 bases and J by 2 bases, with 15 bases between. The CDR3 contains 14 residues. The germline V gene has CDR1 MNHNS and CDR2 SASEGT. DNA for the CDR3: TGTGCCAGCCTTACGGACAGAAGTAACACTGAAGCTTTCTTT. This sequence encodes CASLTDRSNTEAFF.

With regard to this clonotype: A much more abundant neighbour one base away suggests this may be a read error. CDR3 sequence reads: CASSANTDTQYF. In DNA form, the CDR3 reads TGTGCCAGCAGCGCAAACACAGATACGCAGTATTTT. The V call is TRBV5-4, the J call TRBJ2-3; D is unresolved. CDR1 is SGHNT and CDR2 is YYREEE in the germline V gene (reference sequence). V was cut by 4 bases and J by 2 bases, with 5 bases left in between. The CDR3 loop spans 12 amino acids.

Comments on this clonotype: This may stem from a read error, because a much larger clone lies one nucleotide away. This CDR3 is missing its conserved last phenylalanine or tryptophan, likely due to a read error. CDR3 amino acids: CASSPSRGAYEQYS. CDR3 DNA: TGTGCCAGTAGCCCTTCCCGGGGAGCCTACGAGCAGTACTCC. This chain connects TRBV19 to TRBJ2-7; D is perhaps TRBD2 (5 bases). Trimming cost V 6 bases and J 2 bases, with 14 bases left between them. Per the germline V gene, CDR1 is LNHDA and CDR2 is SQIVND (reference sequence). CDR3 length: 14 amino acids.

This clonotype has only one observation. The rearrangement uses TRBV12-3 or TRBV12-4 and TRBJ2-3; perhaps TRBD2 as D (7 bases). This CDR3 spans 15 amino acids. Trimming cost V 4 bases and J 0 bases, with 11 bases left between them. CDR3 nucleotides: TGTGCCAGCAGTTGGGAGGGGGGAAGCACAGATACGCAGTATTTT. Protein: CASSWEGGSTDTQYF.

This clonotype occurred many times. This chain uses TRBV12-3 or TRBV12-4 with TRBJ2-1; TRBD2 matches at 14 bases. The CDR3 covers 17 residues. Trimming cost V 6 bases and J 0 bases; bases outside gene matches: 4. CDR3 DNA sequence: TGTGCCAGCAGCGGGACTAGCGGGGGCCTCTCCTACAATGAGCAGTTCTTC. Translation gives CASSGTSGGLSYNEQFF.

The CDR3 nucleotides are TGTGCCAGCAGCCAAGAACGATTGAGCGGTGGCCGTGGCTACACCTTC. The encoded protein is CASSQERLSGGRGYTF. This chain links TRBV3-1 with TRBJ1-2; D gene uncertain. CDR3 size: 16 residues. Germline V gene data show CDR1 as LGHDT and CDR2 as YNNKEL (reference sequence). Trimming shortened V by 0 bases and J by 7 bases, and 18 bases separated the two germline ends. The full variable domain, its missing parts supplied by reference TRBV3-1 and TRBJ1-2, is DTAVSQTPKYLVTQMGNDKSIKCEQNLGHDTMYWYKQDSKKFLKIMFSYNNKELIINETVPNRFSPKSPDKAHLNLHINSLELGDSAVYFCASSQERLSGGRGYTFGSGTRLTVV.

This clonotype was seen at least ten times. The genes are TRBV19 and TRBJ2-2, with TRBD1 matching over 9 bases. Germline CDR1 is LNHDA and CDR2 is SQIVND (reference sequence). This CDR3 has 17 residues. V dropped 4 bases and J dropped 13; count of bases not matched to a gene: 19. The CDR3 sequence: CASSRTGVSPHPWALFF. CDR3 bases: TGTGCCAGTAGTAGGACAGGGGTATCTCCGCACCCCTGGGCGCTGTTTTTT.

In its sample, this clonotype was seen many times. The chain recombines TRBV5-1 with TRBJ1-4; no reliable D call. CDR1 is SGHRS and CDR2 is YFSETQ in the germline V gene. The length of the CDR3 is 15 residues. V was shortened by 0 bases and J by 3 bases, with 9 bases between the two germline ends. The CDR3 spells CASSLEGEANEKLFF. CDR3 sequence (DNA): TGCGCCAGCAGCTTGGAGGGAGAGGCTAATGAAAAACTGTTTTTT.

The V and J genes are TRBV20-1 and TRBJ1-5; 7 bases map to TRBD1. Germline CDR1 reads DFQATT; CDR2 reads SNEGSKA (reference sequence). V lost 7 bases, J lost 3 bases, and 9 bases stayed unmatched. The CDR3 is 14 amino acids. The CDR3, as DNA: TGCAGTGTTTCCCGAGGACAGGTCAATCAGCCCCAGCATTTT. Residues: CSVSRGQVNQPQHF.

Many counts were recorded for this clonotype. This chain links TRBV4-1 with TRBJ2-7; D is perhaps TRBD2 (6 bases). Trimming removed 1 base from V and 6 bases from J, with 10 bases in between. Germline CDR1 and CDR2: MGHRA and YSYEKL. This CDR3 is built from 13 residues. The DNA for the CDR3 is TGCGCCAGCAGCCAAGCCCTAGCGCGCGAGCAGTACTTC. This gives the protein CASSQALAREQYF.

This clonotype was detected ten times or more. J is TRBJ2-1 and V is TRBV12-3 or TRBV12-4; 8 bases agree with TRBD1. V lost 1 base, J lost 0 bases, and 8 bases stayed unmatched. This CDR3 spans 18 amino acids. DNA for the CDR3: TGTGCCAGCAGTTTAGACCAGGGGGCGTTCCTCTCCTACAATGAGCAGTTCTTC. Translated: CASSLDQGAFLSYNEQFF.

There are many counts of this clonotype. The chain has TRBV12-3 or TRBV12-4 and TRBJ1-1; D gene unclear. This CDR3 has 12 residues. Trimming removed 2 bases at V and 8 bases at J, with 9 bases between. Here the CDR3 reads CASSLQRREAFF. In DNA, the CDR3 is TGTGCCAGCAGTTTACAACGGAGAGAAGCTTTCTTT.

This clonotype was found a few times. J is TRBJ1-5 and V is TRBV9; D is unclear. V dropped 4 bases and J dropped 0 bases, with 8 bases sitting between them. CDR1 is SGDLS, CDR2 YYNGEE, per germline. The length of the CDR3 is 14 residues. The CDR3 coding sequence is TGTGCCAGCAGCCCCACATTTAGCAATCAGCCCCAGCATTTT. This gives the protein CASSPTFSNQPQHF.

This clonotype appeared many times. The V gene is TRBV28, the J gene TRBJ2-1; D is ambiguous. CDR3 size: 13 residues. Germline assignment: CDR1 MDHEN and CDR2 SYDVKM. Deletions cut 1 base from V and 7 bases from J, with 8 bases between. CDR3 residues: CASSLFLRNEQFF. The CDR3 nucleotides are TGTGCCAGCAGTTTATTTTTGAGGAATGAGCAGTTCTTC.

The V and J genes are TRBV2 and TRBJ2-5; no clear D gene. The length of the CDR3 is 14 residues. Germline loops: CDR1 SNHLY, CDR2 FYNNEI. V shed 1 base and J shed 3 bases, with 9 bases lying between them. CDR3 in amino acids: CASSEVRLKETQYF. The CDR3 nucleotides read TGTGCCAGCAGTGAAGTTCGACTTAAAGAGACCCAGTACTTC.

This clonotype has only a few counts. The genes are TRBV7-9 and TRBJ1-2; 9 positions agree with TRBD1. The CDR3 loop spans 15 amino acids. Losses at the gene ends were 5 bases for V and 8 bases for J; bases not matched to a gene: 12. Germline-derived CDR1 and CDR2 are SEHNR and FQNEAQ (reference sequence). CDR3 region: CASSPSGDRVSGYTF. Written as DNA, the CDR3 is TGTGCCAGCAGCCCTAGTGGGGACAGGGTGTCGGGCTACACCTTC.

The DNA for the CDR3 is TGTGCCAGCAGTTACACCGGAATCACAGATACGCAGTATTTT. Protein sequence: CASSYTGITDTQYF. This chain connects TRBV6-5 to TRBJ2-3; D is unresolved. Trimming stripped 2 bases from V and 2 bases from J, with 8 bases between. Germline V CDR1 and CDR2: MNHEY, SVGAGI. The CDR3 extends over 14 amino acids.

The J gene is TRBJ1-4, the V gene TRBV18; D ambiguous. Germline CDR1 and CDR2: KGHSH and LQKENI. The CDR3 contains 15 residues. Deletions cut 3 bases from V and 0 bases from J, with 8 bases between. CDR3 coding DNA: TGTGCCAGCTCACCGGAAAGAGCAACTAATGAAAAACTGTTTTTT. Translated: CASSPERATNEKLFF.